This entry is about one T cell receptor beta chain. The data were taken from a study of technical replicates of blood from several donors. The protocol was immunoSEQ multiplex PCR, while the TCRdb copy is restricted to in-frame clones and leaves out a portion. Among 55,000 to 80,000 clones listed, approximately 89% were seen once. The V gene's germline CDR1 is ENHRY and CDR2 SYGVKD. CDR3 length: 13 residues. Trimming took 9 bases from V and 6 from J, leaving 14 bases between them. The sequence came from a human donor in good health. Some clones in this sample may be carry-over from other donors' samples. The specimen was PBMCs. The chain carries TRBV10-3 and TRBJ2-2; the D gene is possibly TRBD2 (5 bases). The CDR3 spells CAMRGLVAGELFF. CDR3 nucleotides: TGTGCCATGAGAGGGCTAGTCGCCGGGGAGCTGTTTTTT.